This T cell receptor beta chain was profiled in a study of human thymus T cells. Germline CDR1 is MDHEN and CDR2 is SYDVKM. This CDR3 spans 14 amino acids. The V end lost 6 bases, the J end lost 2 bases, and 12 bases lay between the germline ends. The data were produced by immunoSEQ multiplex PCR, yet TCRdb's version contains in-frame clones alone and is incomplete. The repertoire includes 45,000 to 50,000 clones, approximately 95% of them detected once, and under 0.2% sits in the top ten. Sequencing was performed on blood. This clonotype was obtained from a girl under three years old with a congenital heart defect but otherwise immunologically healthy. The chain carries TRBV28 and TRBJ2-3; D gene ambiguous. Here the CDR3 reads CASSQRHLTDTQYF. The CDR3 region has the DNA TGTGCCAGCAGCCAACGACACCTCACAGATACGCAGTATTTT.